The clone carrying this TCR beta chain was detected only a few times. What it binds is unknown. This sample is part of a study of T cells in Graves' hyperthyroidism and ophthalmopathy. General study findings and limits: Ophthalmopathy and stable hyperthyroidism were separated by a 13 V-J model.

The germline V gene encodes CDR1 SGHAT and CDR2 FQNNGV. J gave up 7 bases and V 5 bases, and 8 bases lay outside the gene matches. The CDR3 consists of 14 residues. The source material, RNA transcripts, was used to amplify TCR beta CDR3 regions. Primed by the HTBI set, a first-round RT-PCR was run on the TCR CDR3. MiXCR, run by TCRdb on the multiplex PCR reads, gives a single entry per CDR3 protein. In the table there are under 550,000 distinct CDR3 sequences, 15% to 20% of which are singletons. The TCR sequence derives from a man aged 35 to 55 with Graves' ophthalmopathy. This chain links TRBV11-2 with TRBJ2-1; 7 nucleotides agree with TRBD2. Sequencing used blood. The CDR3 DNA sequence: TGTGCCAGCAGCCCGACGGGACTACGGAATGAGCAGTTCTTC. This codes for CASSPTGLRNEQFF.